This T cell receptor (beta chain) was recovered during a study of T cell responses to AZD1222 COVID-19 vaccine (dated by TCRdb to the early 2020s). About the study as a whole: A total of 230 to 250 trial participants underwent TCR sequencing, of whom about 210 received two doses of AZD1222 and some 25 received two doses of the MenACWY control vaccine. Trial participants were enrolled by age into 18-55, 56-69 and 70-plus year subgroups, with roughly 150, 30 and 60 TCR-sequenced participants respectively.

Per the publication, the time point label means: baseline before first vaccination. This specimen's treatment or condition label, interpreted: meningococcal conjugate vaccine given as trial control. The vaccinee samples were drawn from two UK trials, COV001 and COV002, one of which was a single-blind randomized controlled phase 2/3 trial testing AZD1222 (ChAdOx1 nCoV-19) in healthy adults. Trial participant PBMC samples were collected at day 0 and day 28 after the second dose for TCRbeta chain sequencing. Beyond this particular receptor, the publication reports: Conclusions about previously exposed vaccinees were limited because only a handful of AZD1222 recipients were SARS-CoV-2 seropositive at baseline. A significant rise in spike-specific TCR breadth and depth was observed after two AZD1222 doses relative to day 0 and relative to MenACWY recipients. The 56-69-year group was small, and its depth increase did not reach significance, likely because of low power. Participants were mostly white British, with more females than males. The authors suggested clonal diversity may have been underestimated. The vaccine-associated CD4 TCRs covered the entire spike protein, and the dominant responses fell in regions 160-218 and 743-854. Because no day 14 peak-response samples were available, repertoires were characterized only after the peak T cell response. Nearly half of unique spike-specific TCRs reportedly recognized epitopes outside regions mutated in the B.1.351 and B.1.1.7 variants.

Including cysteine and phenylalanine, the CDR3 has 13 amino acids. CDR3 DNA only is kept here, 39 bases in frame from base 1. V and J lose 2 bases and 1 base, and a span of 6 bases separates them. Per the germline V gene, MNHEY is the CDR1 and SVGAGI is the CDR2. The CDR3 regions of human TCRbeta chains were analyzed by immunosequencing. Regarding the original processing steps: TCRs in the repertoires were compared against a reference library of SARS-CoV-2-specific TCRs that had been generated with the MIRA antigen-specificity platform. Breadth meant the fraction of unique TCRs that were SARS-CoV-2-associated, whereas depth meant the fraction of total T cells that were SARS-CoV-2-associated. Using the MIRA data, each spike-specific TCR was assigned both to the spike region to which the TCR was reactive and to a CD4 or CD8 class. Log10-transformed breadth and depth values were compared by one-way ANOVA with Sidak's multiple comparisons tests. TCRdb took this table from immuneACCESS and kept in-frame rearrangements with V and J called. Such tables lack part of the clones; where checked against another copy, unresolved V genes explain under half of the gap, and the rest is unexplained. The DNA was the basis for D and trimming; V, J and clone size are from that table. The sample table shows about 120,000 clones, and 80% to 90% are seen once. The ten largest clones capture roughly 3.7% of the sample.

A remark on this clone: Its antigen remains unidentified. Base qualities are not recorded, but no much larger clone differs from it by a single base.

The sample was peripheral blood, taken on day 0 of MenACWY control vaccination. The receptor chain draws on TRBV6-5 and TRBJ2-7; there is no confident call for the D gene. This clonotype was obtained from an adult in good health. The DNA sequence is TGTGCCAGCAGTTACCACACATCCTACGAGCAGTACTTC. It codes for CASSYHTSYEQYF.